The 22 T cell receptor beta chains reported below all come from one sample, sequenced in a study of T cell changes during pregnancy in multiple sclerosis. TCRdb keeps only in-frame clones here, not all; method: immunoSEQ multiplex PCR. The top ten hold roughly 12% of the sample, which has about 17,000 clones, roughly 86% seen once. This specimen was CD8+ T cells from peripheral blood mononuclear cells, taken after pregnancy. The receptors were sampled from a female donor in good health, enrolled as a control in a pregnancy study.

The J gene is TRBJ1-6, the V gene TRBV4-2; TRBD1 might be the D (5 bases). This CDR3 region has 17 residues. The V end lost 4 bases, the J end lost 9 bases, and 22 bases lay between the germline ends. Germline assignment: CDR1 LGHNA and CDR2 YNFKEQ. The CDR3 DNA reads TGTGCCAGCAGCCCTAACACGGGGGAAGCTCTAGTTTCACCCCTCCACTTT. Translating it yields CASSPNTGEALVSPLHF.

The chain's CDR3 is CASSLSGRFYEQYF. The CDR3 region has the DNA TGTGCCAGCAGCTTGAGCGGGAGGTTCTACGAGCAGTACTTC. The chain is built from TRBV5-4 and TRBJ2-7, with 9 bases aligning to TRBD2. The V and J ends lost 1 base and 3 bases, in that order; junction bases with no gene match: 2. The germline gives CDR1 SGHNT, CDR2 YYREEE (reference sequence). The CDR3 totals 14 residues. The entire variable domain, with the rest obtained from reference TRBV5-4 and TRBJ2-7, is as follows: ETGVTQSPTHLIKTRGQQVTLRCSSQSGHNTVSWYQQALGQGPQFIFQYYREEENGRGNFPPRFSGLQFPNYSSELNVNALELDDSALYLCASSLSGRFYEQYFGPGTRLTVT.

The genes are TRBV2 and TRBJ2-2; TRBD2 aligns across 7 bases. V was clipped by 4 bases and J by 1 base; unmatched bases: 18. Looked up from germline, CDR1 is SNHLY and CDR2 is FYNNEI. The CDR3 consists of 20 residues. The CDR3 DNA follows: TGTGCCAGCAGTGTATGGCCCGACACTAGCGACATGGGGAACACCGGGGAGCTGTTTTTT. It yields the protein CASSVWPDTSDMGNTGELFF.

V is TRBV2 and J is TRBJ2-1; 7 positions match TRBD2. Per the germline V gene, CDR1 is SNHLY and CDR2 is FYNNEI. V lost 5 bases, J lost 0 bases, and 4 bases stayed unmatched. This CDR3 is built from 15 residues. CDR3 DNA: TGTGCCAGCAGTCCTCGCGGGAGCTCCTACAATGAGCAGTTCTTC. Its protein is CASSPRGSSYNEQFF.

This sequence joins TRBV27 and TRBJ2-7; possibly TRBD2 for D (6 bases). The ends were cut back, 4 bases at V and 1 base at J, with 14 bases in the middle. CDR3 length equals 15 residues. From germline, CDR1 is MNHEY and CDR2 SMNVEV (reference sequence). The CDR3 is CASSSWDSRSYEQYF. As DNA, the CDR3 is TGTGCCAGCAGTTCCTGGGACTCGAGGTCCTACGAGCAGTACTTC.

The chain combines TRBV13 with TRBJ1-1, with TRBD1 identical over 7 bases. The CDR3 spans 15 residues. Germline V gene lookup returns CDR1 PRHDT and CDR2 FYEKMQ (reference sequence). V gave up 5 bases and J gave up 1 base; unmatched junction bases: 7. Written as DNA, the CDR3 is TGTGCCAGCAGCACCCGCAGGGGGGAGAACACTGAAGCTTTCTTT. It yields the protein CASSTRRGENTEAFF. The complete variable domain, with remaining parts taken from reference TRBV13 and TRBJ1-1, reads AAGVIQSPRHLIKEKRETATLKCYPIPRHDTVYWYQQGPGQDPQFLISFYEKMQSDKGSIPDRFSAQQFSDYHSELNMSSLELGDSALYFCASSTRRGENTEAFFGQGTRLTVV.

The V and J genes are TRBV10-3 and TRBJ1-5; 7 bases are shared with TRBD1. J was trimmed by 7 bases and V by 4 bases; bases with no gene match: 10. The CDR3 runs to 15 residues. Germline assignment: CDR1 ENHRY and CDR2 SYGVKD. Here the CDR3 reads CAISGDDRVSQPQHF. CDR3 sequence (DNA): TGTGCCATCAGTGGGGACGACAGGGTGAGCCAGCCCCAGCATTTT.

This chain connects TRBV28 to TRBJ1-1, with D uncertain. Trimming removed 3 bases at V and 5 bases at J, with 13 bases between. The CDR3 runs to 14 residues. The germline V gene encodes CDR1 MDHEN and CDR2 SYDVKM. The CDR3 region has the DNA TGTGCCAGCAGTTTTCAGAGGGTAGGGACTGAAGCTTTCTTT. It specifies CASSFQRVGTEAFF.

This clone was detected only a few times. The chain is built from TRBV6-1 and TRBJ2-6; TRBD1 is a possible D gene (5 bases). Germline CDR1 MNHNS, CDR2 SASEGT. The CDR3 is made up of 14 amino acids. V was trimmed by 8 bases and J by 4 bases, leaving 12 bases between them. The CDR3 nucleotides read TGTGCCAGCGGACAACTGGAGGGGGCCAACGTCCTGACTTTC. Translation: CASGQLEGANVLTF.

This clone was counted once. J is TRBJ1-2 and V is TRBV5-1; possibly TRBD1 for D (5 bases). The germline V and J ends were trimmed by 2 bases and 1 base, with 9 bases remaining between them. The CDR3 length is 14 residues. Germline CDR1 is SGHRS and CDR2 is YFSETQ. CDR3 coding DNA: TGCGCCAGCAGCTTACTCGACAGTAACTATGGCTACACCTTC. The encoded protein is CASSLLDSNYGYTF.

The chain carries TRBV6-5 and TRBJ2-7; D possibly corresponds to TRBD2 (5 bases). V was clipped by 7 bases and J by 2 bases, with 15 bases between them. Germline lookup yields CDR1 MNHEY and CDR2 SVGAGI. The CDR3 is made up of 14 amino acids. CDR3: CASTRNGVPYEQYF. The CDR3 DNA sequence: TGTGCCAGCACCCGAAACGGGGTCCCCTACGAGCAGTACTTC.

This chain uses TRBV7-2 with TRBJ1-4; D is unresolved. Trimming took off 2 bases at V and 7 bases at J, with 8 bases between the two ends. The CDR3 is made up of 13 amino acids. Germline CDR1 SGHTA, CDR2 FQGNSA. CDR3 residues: CASSLIPSEKLFF. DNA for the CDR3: TGTGCCAGCAGCTTAATTCCGTCTGAAAAACTGTTTTTT.

This CDR3 reads CASSSSGQGSYEQYF. The CDR3 DNA follows: TGTGCCAGCAGCTCCAGCGGACAGGGATCCTACGAGCAGTACTTC. The V gene is TRBV13, the J gene TRBJ2-7, with TRBD1 matching 8 bases. The CDR3 is made up of 15 amino acids. V was clipped by 4 bases and J by 1 base; unmatched bases: 6. The V gene's germline CDR1 is PRHDT and CDR2 FYEKMQ (reference sequence).

The CDR3 sequence: CASSLRTGDYGYTF. The CDR3 nucleotides read TGTGCCAGCAGCTTAAGGACAGGGGACTATGGCTACACCTTC. The V and J genes are TRBV9 and TRBJ1-2, with 9 bases that match TRBD1. The V gene end was trimmed by 4 bases and the J gene end by 3 bases; junction bases not matched to a gene: 4. CDR1 and CDR2 from the germline V gene are SGDLS and YYNGEE. The CDR3 spans 14 residues.

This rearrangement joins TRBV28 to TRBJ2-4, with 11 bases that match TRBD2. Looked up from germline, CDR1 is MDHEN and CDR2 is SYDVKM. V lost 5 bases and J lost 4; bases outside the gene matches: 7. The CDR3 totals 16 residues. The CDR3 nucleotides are TGTGCCAGCAGTCCCGGGGGGACTAGCGGTAAAAACATTCAGTACTTC. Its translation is CASSPGGTSGKNIQYF.

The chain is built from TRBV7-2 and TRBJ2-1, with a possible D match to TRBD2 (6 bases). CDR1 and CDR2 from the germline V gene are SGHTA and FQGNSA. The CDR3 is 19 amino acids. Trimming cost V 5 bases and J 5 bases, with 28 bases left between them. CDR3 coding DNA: TGTGCCAGCAGCAACCAGGGACTTCCACAGTTACTCATAGACAATGAGCAGTTCTTC. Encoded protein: CASSNQGLPQLLIDNEQFF. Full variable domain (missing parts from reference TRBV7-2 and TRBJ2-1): GAGVSQSPSNKVTEKGKDVELRCDPISGHTALYWYRQSLGQGLEFLIYFQGNSAPDKSGLPSDRFSAERTGGSVSTLTIQRTQQEDSAVYLCASSNQGLPQLLIDNEQFFGPGTRLTVL.

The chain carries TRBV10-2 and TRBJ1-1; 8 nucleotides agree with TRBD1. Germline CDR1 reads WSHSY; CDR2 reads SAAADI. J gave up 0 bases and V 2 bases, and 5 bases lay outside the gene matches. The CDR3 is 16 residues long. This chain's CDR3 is CASSEPLTGVNTEAFF. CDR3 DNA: TGCGCCAGCAGTGAGCCTCTGACAGGGGTGAACACTGAAGCTTTCTTT.

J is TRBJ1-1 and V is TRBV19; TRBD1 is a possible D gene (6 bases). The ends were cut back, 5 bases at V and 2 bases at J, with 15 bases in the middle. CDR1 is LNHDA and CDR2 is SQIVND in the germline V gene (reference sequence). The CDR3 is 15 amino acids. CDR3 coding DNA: TGTGCCAGTAGTGCATGGACAGTAAGCAACACTGAAGCTTTCTTT. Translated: CASSAWTVSNTEAFF.

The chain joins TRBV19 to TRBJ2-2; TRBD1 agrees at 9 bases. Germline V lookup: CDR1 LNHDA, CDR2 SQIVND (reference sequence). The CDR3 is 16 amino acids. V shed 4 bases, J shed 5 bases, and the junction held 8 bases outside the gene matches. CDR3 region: CASSNPAGTGTGELFF. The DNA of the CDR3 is TGTGCCAGTAGTAACCCCGCCGGGACAGGGACCGGGGAGCTGTTTTTT.

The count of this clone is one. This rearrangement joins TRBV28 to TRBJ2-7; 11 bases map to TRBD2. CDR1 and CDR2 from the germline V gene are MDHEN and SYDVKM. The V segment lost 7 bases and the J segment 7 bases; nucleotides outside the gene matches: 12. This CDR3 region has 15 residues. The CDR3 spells CASTPPTSGMSEQYF. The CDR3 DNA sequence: TGTGCCAGCACCCCCCCGACTAGCGGGATGAGTGAGCAGTACTTC.

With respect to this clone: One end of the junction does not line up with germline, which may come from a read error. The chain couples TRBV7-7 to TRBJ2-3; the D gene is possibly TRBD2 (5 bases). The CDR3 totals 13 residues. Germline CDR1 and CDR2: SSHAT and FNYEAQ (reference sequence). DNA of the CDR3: TGTGCTAGCAGCGACCTAGCAGCTGATACGCAGTATTTT. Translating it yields CASSDLAADTQYF.

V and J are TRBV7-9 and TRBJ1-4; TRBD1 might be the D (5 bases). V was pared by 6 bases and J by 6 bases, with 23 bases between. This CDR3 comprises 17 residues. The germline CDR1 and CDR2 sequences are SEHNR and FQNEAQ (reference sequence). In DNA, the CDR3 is TGTGCCAGCAGATCAAACCCCGGTCGGAGGGGCCATGAAAAACTGTTTTTT. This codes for CASRSNPGRRGHEKLFF.